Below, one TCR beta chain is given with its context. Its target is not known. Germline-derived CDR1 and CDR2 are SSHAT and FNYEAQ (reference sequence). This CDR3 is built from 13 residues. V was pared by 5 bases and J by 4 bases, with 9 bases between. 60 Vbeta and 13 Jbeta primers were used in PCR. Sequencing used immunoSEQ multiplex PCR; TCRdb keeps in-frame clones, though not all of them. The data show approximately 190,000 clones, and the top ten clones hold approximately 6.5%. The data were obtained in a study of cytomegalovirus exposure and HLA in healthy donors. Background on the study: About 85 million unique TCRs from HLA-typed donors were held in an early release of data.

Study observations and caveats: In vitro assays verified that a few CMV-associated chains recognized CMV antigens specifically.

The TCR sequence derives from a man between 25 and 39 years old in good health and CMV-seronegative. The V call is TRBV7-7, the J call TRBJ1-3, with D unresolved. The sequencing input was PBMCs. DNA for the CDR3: TGTGCCAGCAGCCTGGGAGAAGGAAACACCATATATTTT. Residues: CASSLGEGNTIYF.